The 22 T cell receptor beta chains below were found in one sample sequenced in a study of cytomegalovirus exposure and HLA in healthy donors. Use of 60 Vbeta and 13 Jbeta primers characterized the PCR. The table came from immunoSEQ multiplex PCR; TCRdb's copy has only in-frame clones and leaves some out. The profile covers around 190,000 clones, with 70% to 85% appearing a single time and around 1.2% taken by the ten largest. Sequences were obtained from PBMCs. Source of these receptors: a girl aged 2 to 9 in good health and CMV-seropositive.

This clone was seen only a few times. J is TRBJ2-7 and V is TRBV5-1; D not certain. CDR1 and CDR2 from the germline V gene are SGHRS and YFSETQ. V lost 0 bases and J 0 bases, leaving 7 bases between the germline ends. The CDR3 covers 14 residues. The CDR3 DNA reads TGCGCCAGCAGCTTGGCGGAGCGCTCCTACGAGCAGTACTTC. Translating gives CASSLAERSYEQYF.

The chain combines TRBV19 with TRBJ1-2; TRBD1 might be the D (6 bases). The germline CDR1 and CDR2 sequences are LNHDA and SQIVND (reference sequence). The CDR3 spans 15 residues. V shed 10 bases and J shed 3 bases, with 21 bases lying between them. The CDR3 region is CATTTPGGGDYGYTF. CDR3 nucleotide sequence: TGTGCCACCACAACCCCGGGTGGGGGCGACTATGGCTACACCTTC.

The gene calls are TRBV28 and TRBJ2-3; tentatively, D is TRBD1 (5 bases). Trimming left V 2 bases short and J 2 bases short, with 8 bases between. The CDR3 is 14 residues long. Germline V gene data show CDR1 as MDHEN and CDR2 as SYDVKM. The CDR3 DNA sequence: TGTGCCAGCAGTTTACCGGACACCACAGATACGCAGTATTTT. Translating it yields CASSLPDTTDTQYF.

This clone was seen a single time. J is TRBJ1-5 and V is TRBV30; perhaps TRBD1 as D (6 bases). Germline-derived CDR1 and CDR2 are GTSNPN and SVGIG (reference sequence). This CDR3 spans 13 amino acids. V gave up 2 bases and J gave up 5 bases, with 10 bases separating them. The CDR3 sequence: CAWSPQGYQPQHF. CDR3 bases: TGTGCCTGGAGTCCACAGGGTTATCAGCCCCAGCATTTT.

The CDR3: CASSVESMNTEAFF. The CDR3 nucleotides are TGTGCCAGCAGCGTAGAGAGCATGAACACTGAAGCTTTCTTT. V usage is TRBV9 and J usage is TRBJ1-1; D is unclear. The ends were cut back, 0 bases at V and 0 bases at J, with 6 bases in the middle. The CDR3 sequence is 14 residues long. In germline, CDR1 is SGDLS, CDR2 YYNGEE.

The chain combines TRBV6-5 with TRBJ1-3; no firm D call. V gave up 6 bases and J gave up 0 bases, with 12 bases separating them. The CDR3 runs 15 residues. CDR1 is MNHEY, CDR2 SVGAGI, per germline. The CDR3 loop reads CASSPRVSSGNTIYF. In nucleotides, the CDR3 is TGTGCCAGCAGCCCGAGGGTCAGCTCTGGAAACACCATATATTTT.

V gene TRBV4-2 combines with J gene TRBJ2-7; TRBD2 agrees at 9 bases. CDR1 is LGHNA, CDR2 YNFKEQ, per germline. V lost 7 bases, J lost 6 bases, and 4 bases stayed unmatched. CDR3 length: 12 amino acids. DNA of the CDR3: TGTGCCAGCATGTCTAGCGGGACCGAGCAGTACTTC. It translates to CASMSSGTEQYF.

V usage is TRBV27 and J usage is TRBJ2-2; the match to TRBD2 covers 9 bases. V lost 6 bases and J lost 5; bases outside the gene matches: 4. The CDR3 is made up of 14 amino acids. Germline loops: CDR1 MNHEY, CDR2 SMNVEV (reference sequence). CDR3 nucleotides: TGTGCCAGCAGCAGCGGGGGGAGGACCGGGGAGCTGTTTTTT. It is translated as CASSSGGRTGELFF.

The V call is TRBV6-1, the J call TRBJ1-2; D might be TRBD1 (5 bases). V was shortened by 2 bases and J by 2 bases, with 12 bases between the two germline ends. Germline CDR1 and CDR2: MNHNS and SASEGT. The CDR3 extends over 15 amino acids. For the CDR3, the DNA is TGTGCCAGCAGTGAATATTGGTCAGGGAACTATGGCTACACCTTC. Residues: CASSEYWSGNYGYTF.

The CDR3 loop reads CASSPLLQGNGELFF. CDR3 nucleotides: TGTGCCAGCTCACCACTTTTGCAGGGGAACGGGGAGCTGTTTTTT. The rearrangement uses TRBV18 and TRBJ2-2; TRBD1 is a possible D gene (6 bases). Trimming left V 1 base short and J 7 bases short, with 13 bases between. The CDR3 sequence is 15 residues long. Germline CDR1 reads KGHSH; CDR2 reads LQKENI.

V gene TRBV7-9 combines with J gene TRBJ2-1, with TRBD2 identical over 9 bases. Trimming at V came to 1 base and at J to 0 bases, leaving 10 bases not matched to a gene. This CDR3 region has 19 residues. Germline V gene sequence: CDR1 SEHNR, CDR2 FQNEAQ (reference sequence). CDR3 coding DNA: TGTGCCAGCAGCTTAGTTGGTGCTGGACTAGCGAGCTCCTACAATGAGCAGTTCTTC. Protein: CASSLVGAGLASSYNEQFF.

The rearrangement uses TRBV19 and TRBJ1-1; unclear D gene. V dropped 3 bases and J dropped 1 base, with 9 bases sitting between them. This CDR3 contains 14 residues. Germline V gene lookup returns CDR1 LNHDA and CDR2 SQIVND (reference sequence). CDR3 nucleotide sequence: TGTGCCAGTAGTATCGCAACTCGGAACACTGAAGCTTTCTTT. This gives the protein CASSIATRNTEAFF. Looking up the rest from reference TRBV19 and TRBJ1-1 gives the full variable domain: DGGITQSPKYLFRKEGQNVTLSCEQNLNHDAMYWYRQDPGQGLRLIYYSQIVNDFQKGDIAEGYSVSREKKESFPLTVTSAQKNPTAFYLCASSIATRNTEAFFGQGTRLTVV.

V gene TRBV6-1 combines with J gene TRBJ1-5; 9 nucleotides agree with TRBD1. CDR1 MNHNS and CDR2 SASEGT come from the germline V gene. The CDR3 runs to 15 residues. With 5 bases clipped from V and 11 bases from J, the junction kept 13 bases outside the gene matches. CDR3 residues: CASSPGTGWAATQHF. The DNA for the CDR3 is TGTGCCAGCAGTCCCGGGACAGGGTGGGCGGCGACCCAGCATTTT.

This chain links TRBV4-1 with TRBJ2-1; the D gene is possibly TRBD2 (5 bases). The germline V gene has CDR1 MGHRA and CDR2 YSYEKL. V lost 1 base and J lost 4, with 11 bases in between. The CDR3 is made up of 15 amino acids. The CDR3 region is CASSQARDVYNEQFF. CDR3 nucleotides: TGCGCCAGCAGCCAAGCCCGGGATGTATACAATGAGCAGTTCTTC.

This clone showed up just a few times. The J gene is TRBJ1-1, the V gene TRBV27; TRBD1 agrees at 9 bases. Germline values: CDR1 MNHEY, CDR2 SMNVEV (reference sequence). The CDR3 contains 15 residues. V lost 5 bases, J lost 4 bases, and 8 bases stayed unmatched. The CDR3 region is CASSPWGTGLTEAFF. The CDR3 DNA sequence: TGTGCCAGCAGTCCATGGGGGACAGGGCTCACTGAAGCTTTCTTT.

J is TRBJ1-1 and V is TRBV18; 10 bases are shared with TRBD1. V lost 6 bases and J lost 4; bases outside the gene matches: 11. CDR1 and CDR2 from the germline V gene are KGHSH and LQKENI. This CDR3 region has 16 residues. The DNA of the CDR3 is TGTGCCAGCTCCGGGGACAGGGGTGGATTTAGCACTGAAGCTTTCTTT. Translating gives CASSGDRGGFSTEAFF.

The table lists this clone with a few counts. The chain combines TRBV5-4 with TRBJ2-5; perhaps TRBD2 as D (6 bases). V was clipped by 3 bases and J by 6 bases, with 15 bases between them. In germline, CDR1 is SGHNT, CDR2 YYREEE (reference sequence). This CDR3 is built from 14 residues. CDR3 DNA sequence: TGTGCCAGCAGCTCGGGGGACTGGACAAAGACCCAGTACTTC. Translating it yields CASSSGDWTKTQYF.

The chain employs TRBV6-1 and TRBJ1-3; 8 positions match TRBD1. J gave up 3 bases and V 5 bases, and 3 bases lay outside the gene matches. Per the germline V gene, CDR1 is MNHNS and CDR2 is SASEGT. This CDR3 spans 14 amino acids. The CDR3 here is CASSTQGVGNTIYF. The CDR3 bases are TGTGCCAGCAGTACACAGGGGGTTGGAAACACCATATATTTT.

CDR3 sequence reads: CASSVGLNNEQFF. The CDR3 DNA sequence: TGTGCCAGCAGCGTAGGACTCAACAATGAGCAGTTCTTC. The V call is TRBV9, the J call TRBJ2-1; D ambiguous. The length of the CDR3 is 13 residues. Germline V gene data show CDR1 as SGDLS and CDR2 as YYNGEE. Trimming stripped 0 bases from V and 5 bases from J, with 6 bases between.

The CDR3 DNA reads as TGTGCCAGCAGTCGGGGCGGTGCGGGAGGTGCCGGGCAGTACTTC. It encodes CASSRGGAGGAGQYF. The chain combines TRBV27 with TRBJ2-7; 8 bases fit TRBD2. CDR1 MNHEY and CDR2 SMNVEV come from the germline V gene (reference sequence). The CDR3 is 15 residues long. V shed 5 bases, J shed 9 bases, and the junction held 15 bases outside the gene matches.

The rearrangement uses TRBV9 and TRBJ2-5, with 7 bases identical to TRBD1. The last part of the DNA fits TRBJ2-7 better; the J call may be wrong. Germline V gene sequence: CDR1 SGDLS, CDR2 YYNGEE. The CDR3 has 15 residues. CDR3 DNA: TGTGCCAGCAGCGTCTCCGGGACAGTTACCTACGAGCAGTACTTC. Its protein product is CASSVSGTVTYEQYF.

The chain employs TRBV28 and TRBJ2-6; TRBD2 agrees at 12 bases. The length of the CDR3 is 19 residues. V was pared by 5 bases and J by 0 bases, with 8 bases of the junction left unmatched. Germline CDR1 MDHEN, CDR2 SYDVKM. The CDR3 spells CASSPATSGSLSGANVLTF. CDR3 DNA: TGTGCCAGCAGTCCTGCGACTAGCGGGAGTCTCTCTGGGGCCAACGTCCTGACTTTC.